These 25 T cell receptor beta chains originate from one sample sequenced in a study of sequential checkpoint blockade in melanoma (dated by TCRdb to the late 2010s). Preparation of the library involved the immunoSEQ multiplex PCR assay. TCRdb re-hosts the immuneACCESS table, in-frame sequences only. Its copies lack some clones; in the studies checked, an unresolved V gene accounts for under half of them, and the cause for the rest is not known. The sample has about 21,000 clones on record, approximately 30% of them singletons. The top ten clonotypes cover about 6.6% of the sample. The treatment or condition label for this specimen denotes: randomized to nivolumab then ipilimumab (arm A) or the reverse (arm B). The material was tumor tissue (inferred from file names), obtained from a patient given nivolumab and ipilimumab in sequence. The receptor set was obtained from a human donor with melanoma.

The chain recombines TRBV5-1 with TRBJ2-2; TRBD1 or TRBD2 may be the D gene (5 bases each). Trimming pared 2 bases from V and 9 bases from J, leaving 20 bases between. The CDR3 sequence is 16 residues long. Germline V gene sequence: CDR1 SGHRS, CDR2 YFSETQ. DNA for the CDR3: TGCGCCAGCAGCTTAGCGTCGGGGCCTGCGGTCCGGGAGCTGTTTTTT. It translates to CASSLASGPAVRELFF.

This chain uses TRBV5-1 with TRBJ1-5; unclear D gene. CDR3 length: 15 residues. The V gene lost 0 bases and the J gene lost 6 bases, with 13 bases spanning the gap. Per germline, CDR1 SGHRS and CDR2 YFSETQ. CDR3 bases: TGCGCCAGCAGCTTGGCCCCCGCAGGAGGTCAGCCCCAGCATTTT. It yields the protein CASSLAPAGGQPQHF.

This clone appeared a few times. This chain joins TRBV11-3 and TRBJ2-7; 10 bases are shared with TRBD1. Germline trimming cut 4 bases from V and 4 bases from J; bases unmatched to any gene: 7. The CDR3 runs to 15 residues. Germline-derived CDR1 and CDR2 are SGHNT and YENEEA. CDR3 residues: CASSSMTGGGYEQYF. The CDR3 DNA reads TGTGCCAGCAGCTCAATGACAGGGGGCGGGTACGAGCAGTACTTC. The whole variable domain, remainder taken from reference TRBV11-3 and TRBJ2-7, is EAGVVQSPRYKIIEKKQPVAFWCNPISGHNTLYWYLQNLGQGPELLIRYENEEAVDDSQLPKDRFSAERLKGVDSTLKIQPAELGDSAVYLCASSSMTGGGYEQYFGPGTRLTVT.

The chain carries TRBV10-3 and TRBJ2-3; D may be TRBD1 (5 bases). The germline CDR1 and CDR2 sequences are ENHRY and SYGVKD. V lost 8 bases and J lost 2, with 8 bases in between. This CDR3 contains 12 residues. DNA of the CDR3: TGTGCCATCGGACACCTCACAGATACGCAGTATTTT. Translating it yields CAIGHLTDTQYF.

The CDR3 region is CASSPAPYRGAYGYTF. For the CDR3, the DNA is TGTGCCAGCAGCCCAGCCCCCTACAGGGGGGCCTATGGCTACACCTTC. The chain recombines TRBV11-3 with TRBJ1-2; 8 nucleotides match TRBD1. Germline loops: CDR1 SGHNT, CDR2 YENEEA. The trim removed 5 bases at V and 4 bases at J, leaving 12 bases unmatched. CDR3 length: 16 amino acids.

The chain links TRBV6-8 to TRBJ2-3; the match to TRBD2 covers 10 bases. The junction had 7 bases not matched to a gene; V was cut back by 0 bases and J by 7 bases. This CDR3 contains 16 residues. Germline V CDR1 and CDR2: MNHGY, SAAAGT. The CDR3 DNA is TGTGCCAGCAGTTACTCACAGCGGGAGGGCCCTTATACGCAGTATTTT. Residues: CASSYSQREGPYTQYF.

This clone was seen a few times. The chain couples TRBV6-8 to TRBJ1-5; 7 positions match TRBD1. V gave up 10 bases and J gave up 6 bases; unmatched junction bases: 12. This CDR3 has 14 amino acids. Germline CDR1 reads MNHGY; CDR2 reads SAAAGT. The CDR3 sequence is CATLSRGGGQPQHF. The CDR3, as DNA: TGTGCCACCCTTAGTAGAGGGGGCGGTCAGCCCCAGCATTTT.

This clone was found many times. This sequence joins TRBV11-3 and TRBJ2-2; D is undetermined. Germline loops: CDR1 SGHNT, CDR2 YENEEA. The CDR3 is made up of 14 amino acids. V lost 7 bases and J 2 bases, leaving 11 bases between the germline ends. CDR3 sequence reads: CASNGRLNTGELFF. The CDR3 coding sequence is TGTGCCAGCAACGGACGGTTAAACACCGGGGAGCTGTTTTTT.

There are many counts of this clone. The chain uses TRBV12-2 and TRBJ1-1. TRBV12-2 is described as a pseudogene. This CDR3 is 14 amino acids long. Here the CDR3 DNA reads TGTGCCAGTAAACCGGGGCTCAAGGACACTGAAGCTTTCTTT. Translated: CASKPGLKDTEAFF.

This chain connects TRBV30 to TRBJ1-2, with 9 positions matching TRBD1. CDR3 size: 13 residues. Germline CDR1 GTSNPN, CDR2 SVGIG (reference sequence). V shed 7 bases and J 4 bases; nucleotides not matched to a gene: 7. DNA of the CDR3: TGTGCCTCCTCCCTACAGGGGGCCTATGGCTACACCTTC. Translation: CASSLQGAYGYTF.

This clone was recorded at least ten times. V is TRBV6-8 and J is TRBJ1-1, with no clear D. The germline V and J ends were trimmed by 6 bases and 0 bases, with 14 bases remaining between them. The CDR3 sequence is 15 residues long. CDR1 and CDR2 from the germline V gene are MNHGY and SAAAGT. The CDR3, as DNA: TGTGCCAGCAGACGCCCGGAGTACATGAACACTGAAGCTTTCTTT. This encodes CASRRPEYMNTEAFF.

The chain carries TRBV25-1 and TRBJ2-7, with 12 bases identical to TRBD1. Losses at the gene ends were 8 bases for V and 5 bases for J; bases not matched to a gene: 10. Germline V gene data show CDR1 as MGHDK and CDR2 as SYGVNS. The CDR3 spans 15 residues. The CDR3, as DNA: TGTGCCAGCGCCATTCCGGGACAGGGGGCAAACGAGCAGTACTTC. It encodes CASAIPGQGANEQYF.

This clone appeared a few times. The J gene is TRBJ1-1, the V gene TRBV12-5; D gene ambiguous. Germline V CDR1 and CDR2: LGHNT, FRNRAP. The CDR3 is 12 amino acids. CDR3 in DNA: TGTGCCTCCTCGCCGTTGGGCACTGAAGCTTTCTTT. The encoded protein is CASSPLGTEAFF.

This clone is classed as medium-sized. This chain connects TRBV28 to TRBJ2-2; unclear D gene. CDR1 MDHEN and CDR2 SYDVKM come from the germline V gene. The V and J ends lost 5 bases and 6 bases respectively, with 13 bases between them. The CDR3 contains 14 residues. The CDR3 sequence: CASSQTSAAGELFF. In DNA, the CDR3 is TGTGCCAGCAGTCAAACCTCCGCGGCCGGGGAGCTGTTTTTT.

This sequence joins TRBV7-7 and TRBJ2-7; TRBD1 matches 9 bases. The ends lost 4 bases at V and 1 base at J; junction bases unmatched: 5. The CDR3 contains 15 residues. Germline assignment: CDR1 SSHAT and CDR2 FNYEAQ (reference sequence). CDR3 bases: TGTGCCAGCAGCTCCACGGGACAGGGTTCCTACGAGCAGTACTTC. Protein: CASSSTGQGSYEQYF.

As DNA, the CDR3 is TGTGCCAGTAGTCCACCTCATGGGACTAGCGGGAGGTCCGGGGAGCTGTTTTTT. This encodes CASSPPHGTSGRSGELFF. This chain connects TRBV19 to TRBJ2-2, with TRBD2 identical over 15 bases. Germline assignment: CDR1 LNHDA and CDR2 SQIVND (reference sequence). Germline trimming cut 5 bases from V and 6 bases from J; bases unmatched to any gene: 10. This CDR3 is 18 amino acids long.

This clone was seen a handful of times. The J gene is TRBJ2-1, the V gene TRBV6-8; D possibly matches TRBD1 or TRBD2 (5 bases each). The CDR3 is made up of 14 amino acids. CDR1 is MNHGY and CDR2 is SAAAGT in the germline V gene. V was shortened by 7 bases and J by 11 bases, with 21 bases between the two germline ends. CDR3 amino acids: CASTIIEIGGKQFF. The CDR3 DNA reads as TGTGCCAGCACCATAATTGAAATTGGGGGTAAGCAGTTCTTC.

This clone turned up a few times. The chain links TRBV30 to TRBJ1-2; no definite D call. This CDR3 has 12 amino acids. V lost 5 bases and J lost 7, with 14 bases in between. Germline CDR1 GTSNPN, CDR2 SVGIG (reference sequence). This CDR3 is CAWEAADGGYTF. The CDR3 bases are TGTGCCTGGGAGGCTGCAGATGGTGGCTACACCTTC.

The chain employs TRBV29-1 and TRBJ2-5; possible D gene TRBD1, 6 bases. Germline values: CDR1 SQVTM, CDR2 ANQGSEA. V lost 7 bases to trimming and J lost 5 bases, with 17 bases between them. This CDR3 region has 13 residues. The CDR3 loop reads CSAATGNGETQYF. The CDR3 region has the DNA TGCAGCGCTGCTACAGGGAACGGGGAGACCCAGTACTTC. The whole variable domain, filled in from reference TRBV29-1 and TRBJ2-5, reads SAVISQKPSRDICQRGTSLTIQCQVDSQVTMMFWYRQQPGQSLTLIATANQGSEATYESGFVIDKFPISRPNLTFSTLTVSNMSPEDSSIYLCSAATGNGETQYFGPGTRLLVL.

This clone was recorded a few times. The chain combines TRBV7-5 with TRBJ2-1; the listed D gene, TRBD2, was not tested against the DNA. TRBV7-5 is reported as a pseudogene. This CDR3 region has 14 residues. The CDR3 DNA follows: TGTGCCAGCAGCTGGGGGGGCAACGACAATGAGCAGTTCTTC. It encodes CASSWGGNDNEQFF.

This clone was seen more than once but under ten times. The V call is TRBV28, the J call TRBJ1-5; D might be TRBD1 (5 bases). Germline values: CDR1 MDHEN, CDR2 SYDVKM. Trimming removed 2 bases from V and 4 bases from J, with 12 bases in between. This CDR3 comprises 15 residues. This CDR3 is CASSLSVGGNQPQHF. The CDR3 DNA reads TGTGCCAGCAGTTTAAGCGTCGGGGGAAATCAGCCCCAGCATTTT. Together with reference TRBV28 and TRBJ1-5, the CDR3 gives the full variable domain: DVKVTQSSRYLVKRTGEKVFLECVQDMDHENMFWYRQDPGLGLRLIYFSYDVKMKEKGDIPEGYSVSREKKERFSLILESASTNQTSMYLCASSLSVGGNQPQHFGDGTRLSIL.

The V gene is TRBV5-1, the J gene TRBJ1-4; D is ambiguous. Germline CDR1 is SGHRS and CDR2 is YFSETQ. The CDR3 has 15 amino acids. The germline V and J ends were trimmed by 4 bases and 8 bases, with 18 bases remaining between them. CDR3 sequence reads: CASSPHGGQDEKLFF. CDR3 in DNA: TGCGCCAGCAGCCCCCATGGTGGGCAAGACGAAAAACTGTTTTTT.

This clone was detected only once. The DNA for the CDR3 is TGTGCCAGCTCACCACAGTCCCCGGCTGGAAACACCATATATTTT. The encoded protein is CASSPQSPAGNTIYF. The V call is TRBV18, the J call TRBJ1-3; D gene ambiguous. V was clipped by 1 base and J by 2 bases, with 9 bases between them. The CDR3 is 15 amino acids. The germline V gene has CDR1 KGHSH and CDR2 LQKENI.

This clone has more than one count but fewer than ten. The chain couples TRBV19 to TRBJ2-7, with TRBD1 matching 11 bases. V lost 4 bases, J lost 7 bases, and 9 bases stayed unmatched. This CDR3 region has 15 residues. Germline values: CDR1 LNHDA, CDR2 SQIVND (reference sequence). As DNA, the CDR3 is TGTGCCAGTAGTACGCCCGGGACAGGGGGAGGAGAGCAGTACTTC. This encodes CASSTPGTGGGEQYF.

This clone was picked up a small number of times. The rearrangement uses TRBV11-3 and TRBJ2-5, with 7 positions matching TRBD2. This CDR3 has 14 residues. Germline V gene data show CDR1 as SGHNT and CDR2 as YENEEA. V shed 2 bases, J shed 2 bases, and the junction held 2 bases outside the gene matches. The CDR3: CASSLLGGQETQYF. The CDR3 DNA reads as TGTGCCAGCAGCTTACTCGGGGGGCAAGAGACCCAGTACTTC.